This entry concerns a single T cell receptor beta chain. No antigen is known for it. This record belongs to a study of T-cell memory formation after mild COVID-19. Study in general: TCR clusters were mostly confined to one donor each.

TCRdb ran MiXCR on the 5' RACE reads and lists one entry per CDR3 protein. The sample gives approximately 490,000 distinct CDR3 sequences, around 21% of which show up once; around 13% is in the top ten. This CDR3 region has 15 residues. CDR1 and CDR2 (germline): SGHAT, FQNNGV. Trimming left V 1 base short and J 1 base short, with 10 bases between. Study results and caveats: While clones contracting from day 15 to 85 were balanced between CD4 and CD8, later expanders leaned CD4+.

The origin of this receptor is an adult woman who had mild COVID-19 (a few samples of this study predate the infection). Cell type and time point are not known. The chain employs TRBV11-2 and TRBJ2-5; D is unclear. Input material: PBMCs or a T cell subset sorted from them (not recorded which). The CDR3 sequence: CASSLGVVGQETQYF. CDR3 coding DNA: TGTGCCAGCAGCTTAGGGGTCGTGGGCCAAGAGACCCAGTACTTC.